The rows below give T cell receptor beta chains drawn from one sample of a study of blood T cell repertoires in COVID-19. Sequencing used immunoSEQ multiplex PCR; TCRdb keeps in-frame clones, though not all of them. The sample lists a few hundred thousand clones; under 90% were seen once. The material sequenced was peripheral blood. The origin of the receptors is a woman between 40 and 50 years old who had recovered from COVID-19. The CDR3 runs from the conserved cysteine through the conserved F or W. The D gene is left open where the match is weak. The listing skips clone size in some rows; elsewhere it reads once, few, many or a size class.

d_call	j_call	clone_size	v_call	cdr3_aa	cdr3_nt
TRBD1	TRBJ2-7	NA	TRBV5-8	CASRDRTGYYEQYF	TGTGCCAGCAGGGATAGGACAGGGTACTACGAGCAGTACTTC
NA	TRBJ2-1	NA	TRBV4-2	CASSHPIRDTTYNEQFF	TGTGCCAGCAGCCATCCTATCCGGGACACTACCTACAATGAGCAGTTCTTC
NA	TRBJ2-3	NA	TRBV9	CASSPSPGTDTQYF	TGTGCCAGCAGCCCAAGCCCGGGCACAGATACGCAGTATTTT
TRBD2	TRBJ2-1	NA	TRBV7-6	CASSLASSGSAWDEQFF	TGTGCCAGCAGCTTAGCATCCAGCGGGAGTGCTTGGGATGAGCAGTTCTTC
TRBD2	TRBJ2-5	once	TRBV30	CAWRATSGQETQYF	TGTGCCTGGAGAGCGACTAGCGGCCAAGAGACCCAGTACTTC
NA	TRBJ2-1	NA	TRBV10-3	CATLDSTAYNEQFF	TGTGCCACCTTAGACTCCACCGCCTACAATGAGCAGTTCTTC
TRBD1	TRBJ1-5	NA	TRBV30	CAWSETGGNQPQHF	TGTGCCTGGAGTGAGACAGGGGGCAATCAGCCCCAGCATTTT
NA	TRBJ2-5	NA	TRBV6-6	CASSYRDKETQYF	TGTGCCAGCAGTTACCGGGACAAAGAGACCCAGTACTTC
TRBD1	TRBJ2-3	NA	TRBV5-1	CASSLTGGWADTQYF	TGCGCCAGCAGCTTGACAGGGGGCTGGGCAGATACGCAGTATTTT
TRBD2	TRBJ2-3	NA	TRBV28	CASSLGLAATTDTQYF	TGTGCCAGCAGTTTAGGACTAGCGGCTACCACAGATACGCAGTATTTT
NA	TRBJ1-6	NA	TRBV4-2	CASSQDNGGDNSPLHF	TGTGCCAGCAGCCAAGATAATGGAGGGGATAATTCACCCCTCCACTTT
NA	TRBJ1-5	NA	TRBV7-8	CASSTWGLDSNQPQHF	TGTGCCAGCAGCACTTGGGGGCTAGACAGCAATCAGCCCCAGCATTTT
TRBD2	TRBJ2-3	NA	TRBV27	CASSKQLAASTDTQYF	TGTGCCAGCAGTAAACAACTAGCGGCTAGCACAGATACGCAGTATTTT
NA	TRBJ2-5	NA	TRBV5-1	CASSLIGGAISETQYF	TGCGCCAGCAGCTTAATCGGCGGGGCCATTTCAGAGACCCAGTACTTC
NA	TRBJ1-2	NA	TRBV28	CASSSGVSAREGGYTF	TGTGCCAGCAGTTCGGGGGTCTCAGCCCGGGAGGGCGGCTACACCTTC
NA	TRBJ1-4	NA	TRBV2	CASSEGQEKLFF	TGTGCCAGCAGTGAAGGGCAGGAAAAACTGTTTTTT
NA	TRBJ1-1	NA	TRBV5-1	CASSPDRLNTEAFF	TGCGCCAGCAGCCCGGACAGACTGAACACTGAAGCTTTCTTT
TRBD2	TRBJ2-1	NA	TRBV10-3	CAIRTGEGYNEQFF	TGTGCCATCAGGACGGGGGAGGGATACAATGAGCAGTTCTTC
TRBD1	TRBJ2-3	NA	TRBV24-1	CATSDSPGQGLDTQYF	TGTGCCACCAGTGATTCACCGGGACAGGGACTAGATACGCAGTATTTT
TRBD1	TRBJ2-2	once	TRBV5-4	CASSLGDRETGELFF	TGTGCCAGCAGCTTGGGGGACAGGGAGACCGGGGAGCTGTTTTTT
TRBD2	TRBJ2-1	few	TRBV4-1	CASSQEGTSGASYNEQFF	TGCGCCAGCAGCCAAGAAGGGACTAGCGGAGCTTCCTACAATGAGCAGTTCTTC
TRBD1	TRBJ1-6	once	TRBV25-1	CASSEQGARNSPLHF	TGTGCCAGCAGTGAACAGGGGGCGCGGAATTCACCCCTCCACTTT
TRBD1	TRBJ1-4	NA	TRBV19	CASTLRQGNEKLFF	TGTGCCAGTACCCTCCGACAGGGGAATGAAAAACTGTTTTTT
NA	TRBJ2-3	NA	TRBV11-2	CASSPLGDTQYF	TGTGCCAGCAGCCCCCTCGGAGATACGCAGTATTTT
TRBD1	TRBJ2-7	NA	TRBV5-1	CASSPSPGTGSHEQYF	TGCGCCAGCAGCCCCAGTCCCGGGACAGGGAGCCACGAGCAGTACTTC
NA	TRBJ1-6	once	TRBV5-8	CASSSELVDPPLHF	TGTGCCAGCAGCTCCGAACTGGTTGATCCACCCCTCCACTTT
TRBD2	TRBJ2-2	many	TRBV7-2	CASSWTGTSGSTGELFF	TGTGCCAGCAGCTGGACCGGGACTAGCGGGAGCACCGGGGAGCTGTTTTTT
NA	TRBJ2-3	NA	TRBV12-5	CASGGETSTDTQYF	TGTGCTAGTGGCGGGGAGACTAGCACAGATACGCAGTATTTT
NA	TRBJ2-7	NA	TRBV5-1	CASSLERTSYEQYF	TGCGCCAGCAGCTTGGAGAGGACATCATACGAGCAGTACTTC
NA	TRBJ2-7	NA	TRBV19	CASSISQVTIYEQYF	TGTGCCAGTAGTATAAGTCAGGTGACTATCTACGAGCAGTACTTC
TRBD1	TRBJ2-1	NA	TRBV24-1	CATKEGDSSYNEQFF	TGTGCCACTAAAGAGGGGGACAGCTCCTACAATGAGCAGTTCTTC
TRBD2	TRBJ2-1	NA	TRBV11-2	CASSHPTGESSGSMNEQFF	TGTGCCAGCAGCCACCCGACAGGAGAGTCTAGCGGGAGTATGAATGAGCAGTTCTTC
NA	TRBJ2-6	NA	TRBV5-8	CASSFSRGSGANVLTF	TGTGCCAGCAGCTTCTCCAGGGGTTCTGGGGCCAACGTCCTGACTTTC
NA	TRBJ2-7	few	TRBV7-9	CASSRRGGPSYEQYF	TGTGCCAGCAGCCGTAGGGGCGGCCCTTCCTACGAGCAGTACTTC
TRBD2	TRBJ2-4	NA	TRBV6-1	CASSGAASGSSKNIQYF	TGTGCCAGCAGTGGGGCGGCTAGCGGGAGTTCCAAAAACATTCAGTACTTC
NA	TRBJ2-2	NA	TRBV29-1	CSVRSGDTGELFF	TGCAGCGTTCGATCGGGGGACACCGGGGAGCTGTTTTTT
NA	TRBJ2-3	NA	TRBV19	CASSIGYGVGTDTQYF	TGTGCCAGTAGTATCGGGTACGGGGTAGGCACAGATACGCAGTATTTT